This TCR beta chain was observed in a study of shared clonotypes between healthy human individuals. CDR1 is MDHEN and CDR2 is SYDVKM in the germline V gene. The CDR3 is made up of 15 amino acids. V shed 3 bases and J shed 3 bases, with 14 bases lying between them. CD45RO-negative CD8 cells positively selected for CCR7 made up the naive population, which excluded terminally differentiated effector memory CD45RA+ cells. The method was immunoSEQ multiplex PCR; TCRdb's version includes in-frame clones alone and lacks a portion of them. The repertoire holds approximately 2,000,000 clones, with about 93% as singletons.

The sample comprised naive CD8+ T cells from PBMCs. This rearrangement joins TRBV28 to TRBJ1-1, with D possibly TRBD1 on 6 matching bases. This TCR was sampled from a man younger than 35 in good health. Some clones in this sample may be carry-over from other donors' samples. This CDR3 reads CASSFQNRADTEAFF. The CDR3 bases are TGTGCCAGCAGTTTTCAAAACAGGGCGGACACTGAAGCTTTCTTT.